The rows below give T cell receptor beta chains drawn from one sample of a study of blood T cell repertoires in COVID-19. Only in-frame clones appear in the TCRdb table, and some are missing; sequencing was by immunoSEQ multiplex PCR. Of roughly 140,000 clones in the sample, 80% are singletons; the top ten hold 3.5%. Sequenced input: peripheral blood. These receptors came from a man between 65 and 85 years old who had recovered from COVID-19. CDR3s leave out the opening cysteine and the closing phenylalanine or tryptophan.

v_gene: TRBV12-3/TRBV12-4; CDR3aa: ASSFSNYGYT
v_gene: TRBV4-1; CDR3aa: ASSPRLAGVETQY
v_gene: TRBV4-1; CDR3aa: ASSQAWEGSGEQY
v_gene: TRBV7-3; CDR3aa: ASSFNFYNEQF
v_gene: TRBV11-1; CDR3aa: ASRSRDRNFYEQY
v_gene: TRBV6-5; CDR3aa: ASRRTGDSTDTQY
v_gene: TRBV11-3; CDR3aa: ASSIGTSGTDTQY
v_gene: TRBV18; CDR3aa: ASSPSRDSLGEQY
v_gene: TRBV10-3; CDR3aa: AIRAGAPSSYEQY
v_gene: TRBV5-1; CDR3aa: ASSDTSYEQY